Reported below is one T cell receptor beta chain. No antigen is known for it. The data stem from a study of PD-1 blockade in mismatch repair-deficient tumors. General study findings and limits: Tumor-resident clones, often absent from pretreatment blood, expanded after pembrolizumab and then contracted.

The CDR3 length is 15 residues. Trimming took off 3 bases at V and 0 bases at J, with 9 bases between the two ends. Germline CDR1 and CDR2: SNHLY and FYNNEI. Mismatch repair deficiency was confirmed in all patients, by PCR or immunohistochemistry. Measured with immunoSEQ multiplex PCR; TCRdb has only the in-frame clones, and not every one. The data contain about 79,000 clones, around 80% of them singletons. The sample here was peripheral blood, taken 44 weeks after starting pembrolizumab. This sequence originates from an adult with mismatch repair-deficient cancer. The chain couples TRBV2 to TRBJ1-5, with D maybe TRBD1 (5 bases). CDR3 residues: CASSDWGSSNQPQHF. CDR3 in DNA: TGTGCCAGCAGTGATTGGGGCAGTAGCAATCAGCCCCAGCATTTT.